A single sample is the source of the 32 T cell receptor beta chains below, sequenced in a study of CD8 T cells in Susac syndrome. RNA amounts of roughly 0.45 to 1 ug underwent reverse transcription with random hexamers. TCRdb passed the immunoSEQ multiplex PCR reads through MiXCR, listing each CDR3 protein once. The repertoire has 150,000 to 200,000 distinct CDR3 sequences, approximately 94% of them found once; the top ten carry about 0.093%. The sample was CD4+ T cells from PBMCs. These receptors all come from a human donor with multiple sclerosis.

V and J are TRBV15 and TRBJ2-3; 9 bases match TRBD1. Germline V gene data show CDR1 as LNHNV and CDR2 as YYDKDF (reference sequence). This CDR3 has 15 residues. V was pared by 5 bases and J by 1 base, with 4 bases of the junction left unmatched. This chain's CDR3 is CATSRRDRGTDTQYF. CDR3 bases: TGTGCCACCAGCCGCCGGGACAGGGGCACAGATACGCAGTATTTT.

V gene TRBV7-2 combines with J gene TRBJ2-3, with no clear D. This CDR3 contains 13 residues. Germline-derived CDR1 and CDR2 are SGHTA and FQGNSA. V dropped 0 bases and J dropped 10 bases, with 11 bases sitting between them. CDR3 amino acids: CASSLAGPSPQYF. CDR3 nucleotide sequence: TGTGCCAGCAGCTTAGCGGGCCCTTCCCCGCAGTATTTT.

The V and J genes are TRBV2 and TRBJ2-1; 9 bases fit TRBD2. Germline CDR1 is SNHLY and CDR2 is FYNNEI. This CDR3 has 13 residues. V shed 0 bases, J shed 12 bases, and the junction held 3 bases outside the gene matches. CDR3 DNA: TGTGCCAGCAGTGAAGCGCGGGAGGGGTGGCAGTTCTTC. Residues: CASSEAREGWQFF.

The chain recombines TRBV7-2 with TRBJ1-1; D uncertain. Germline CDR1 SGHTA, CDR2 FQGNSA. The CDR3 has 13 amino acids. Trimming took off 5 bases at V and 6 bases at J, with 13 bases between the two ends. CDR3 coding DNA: TGTGCCAGCAGCCCTCGGCCTAGGTCTGAAGCTTTCTTT. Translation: CASSPRPRSEAFF.

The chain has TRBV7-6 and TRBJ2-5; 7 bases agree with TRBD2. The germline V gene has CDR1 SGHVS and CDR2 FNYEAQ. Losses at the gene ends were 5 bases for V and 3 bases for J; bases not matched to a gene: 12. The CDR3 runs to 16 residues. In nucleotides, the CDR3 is TGTGCCAGCAGCGTCGCCCTTCTAGCGGAGAAAGAGACCCAGTACTTC. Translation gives CASSVALLAEKETQYF.

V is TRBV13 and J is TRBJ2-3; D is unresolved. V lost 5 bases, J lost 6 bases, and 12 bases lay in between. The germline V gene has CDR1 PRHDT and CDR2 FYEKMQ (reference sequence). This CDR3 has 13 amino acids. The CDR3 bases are TGTGCCAGCAGCCCTACCCTGGGGGATACGCAGTATTTT. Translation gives CASSPTLGDTQYF.

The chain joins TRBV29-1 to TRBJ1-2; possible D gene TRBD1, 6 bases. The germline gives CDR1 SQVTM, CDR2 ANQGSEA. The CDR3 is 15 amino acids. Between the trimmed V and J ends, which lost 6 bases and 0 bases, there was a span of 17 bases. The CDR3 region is CSVPRTGASNYGYTF. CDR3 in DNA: TGCAGCGTGCCCCGAACGGGGGCCTCTAACTATGGCTACACCTTC.

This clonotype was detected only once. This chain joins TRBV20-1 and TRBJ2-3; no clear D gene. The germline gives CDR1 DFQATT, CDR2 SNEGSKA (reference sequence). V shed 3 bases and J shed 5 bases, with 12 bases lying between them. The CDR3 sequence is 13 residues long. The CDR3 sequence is CSARIAWKDTQYF. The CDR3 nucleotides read TGCAGTGCTAGGATAGCTTGGAAAGATACGCAGTATTTT.

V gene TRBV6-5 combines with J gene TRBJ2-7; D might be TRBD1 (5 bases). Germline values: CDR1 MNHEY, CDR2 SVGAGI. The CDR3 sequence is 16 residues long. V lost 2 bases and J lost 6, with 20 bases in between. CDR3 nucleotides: TGTGCCAGCAGTTACGCTTTAAGTACATTAGGGGCCGAGCAGTACTTC. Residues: CASSYALSTLGAEQYF.

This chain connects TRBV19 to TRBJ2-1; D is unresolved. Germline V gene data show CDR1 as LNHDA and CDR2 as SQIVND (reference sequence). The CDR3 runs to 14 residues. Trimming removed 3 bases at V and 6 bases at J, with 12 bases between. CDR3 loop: CASSIAATFNEQFF. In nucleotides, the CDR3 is TGTGCCAGTAGTATCGCAGCAACCTTCAATGAGCAGTTCTTC.

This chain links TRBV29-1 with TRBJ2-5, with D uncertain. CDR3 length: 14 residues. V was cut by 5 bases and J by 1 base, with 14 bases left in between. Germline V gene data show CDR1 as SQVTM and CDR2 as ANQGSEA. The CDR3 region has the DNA TGCAGCGTTAGGACCCTCCAATTCCAAGAGACCCAGTACTTC. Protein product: CSVRTLQFQETQYF.

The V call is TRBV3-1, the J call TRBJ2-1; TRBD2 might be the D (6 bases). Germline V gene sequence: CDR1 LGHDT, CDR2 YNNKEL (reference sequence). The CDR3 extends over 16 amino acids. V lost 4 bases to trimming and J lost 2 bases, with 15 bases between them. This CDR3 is CASSRTGGSPYNEQFF. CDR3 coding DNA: TGTGCCAGCAGCCGAACTGGGGGGTCCCCCTACAATGAGCAGTTCTTC.

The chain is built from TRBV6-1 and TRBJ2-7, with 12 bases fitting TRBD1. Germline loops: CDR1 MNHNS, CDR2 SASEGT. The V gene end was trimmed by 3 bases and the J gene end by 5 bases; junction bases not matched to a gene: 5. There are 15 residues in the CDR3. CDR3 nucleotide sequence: TGTGCCAGCAGTGATAGGGACAGGGGGCGGGACGAGCAGTACTTC. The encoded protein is CASSDRDRGRDEQYF.

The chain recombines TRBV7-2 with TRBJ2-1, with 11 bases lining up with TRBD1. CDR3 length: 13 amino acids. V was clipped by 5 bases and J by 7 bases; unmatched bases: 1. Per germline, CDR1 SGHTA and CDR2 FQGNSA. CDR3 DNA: TGTGCCAGCAGCGGGACAGGGGGGAATGAGCAGTTCTTC. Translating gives CASSGTGGNEQFF.

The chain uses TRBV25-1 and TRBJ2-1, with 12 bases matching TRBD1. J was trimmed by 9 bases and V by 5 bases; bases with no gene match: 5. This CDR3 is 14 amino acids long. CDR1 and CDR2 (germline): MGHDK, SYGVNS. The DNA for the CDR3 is TGTGCCAGCAGTTTGGGACAGGGGGCTTTTGAGCAGTTCTTC. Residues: CASSLGQGAFEQFF.

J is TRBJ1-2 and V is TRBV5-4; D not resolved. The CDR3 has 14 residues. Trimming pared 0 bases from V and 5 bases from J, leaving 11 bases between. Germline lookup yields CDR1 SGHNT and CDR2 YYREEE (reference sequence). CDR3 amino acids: CASSLARELYGYTF. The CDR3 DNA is TGTGCCAGCAGCTTGGCCCGGGAGCTATATGGCTACACCTTC.

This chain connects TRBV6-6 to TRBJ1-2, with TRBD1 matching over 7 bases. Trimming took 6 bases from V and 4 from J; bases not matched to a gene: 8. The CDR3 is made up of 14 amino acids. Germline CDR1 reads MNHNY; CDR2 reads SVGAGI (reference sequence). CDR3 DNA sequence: TGTGCCAGCAGCAGTAGGGGGCTGGGCTATGGCTACACCTTC. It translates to CASSSRGLGYGYTF.

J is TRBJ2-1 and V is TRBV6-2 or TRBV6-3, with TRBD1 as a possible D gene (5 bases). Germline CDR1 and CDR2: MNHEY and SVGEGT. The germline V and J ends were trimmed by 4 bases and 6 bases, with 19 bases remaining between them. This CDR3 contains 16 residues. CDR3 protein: CASSFVGVYVANEQFF. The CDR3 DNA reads TGTGCCAGCAGTTTTGTAGGGGTGTACGTGGCCAATGAGCAGTTCTTC.

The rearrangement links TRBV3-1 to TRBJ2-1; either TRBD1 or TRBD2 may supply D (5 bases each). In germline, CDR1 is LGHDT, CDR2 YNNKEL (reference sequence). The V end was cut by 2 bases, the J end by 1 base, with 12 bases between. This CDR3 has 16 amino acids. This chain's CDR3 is CASSQPQGVSYNEQFF. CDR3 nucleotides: TGTGCCAGCAGCCAACCCCAGGGAGTATCCTACAATGAGCAGTTCTTC.

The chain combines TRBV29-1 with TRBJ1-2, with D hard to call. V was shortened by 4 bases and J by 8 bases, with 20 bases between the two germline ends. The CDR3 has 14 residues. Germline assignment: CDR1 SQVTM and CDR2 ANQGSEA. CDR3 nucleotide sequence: TGCAGCGTTGCGGAGTCAGCTCCTACTGGAGGCTACACCTTC. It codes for CSVAESAPTGGYTF. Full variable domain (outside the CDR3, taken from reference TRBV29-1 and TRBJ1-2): SAVISQKPSRDICQRGTSLTIQCQVDSQVTMMFWYRQQPGQSLTLIATANQGSEATYESGFVIDKFPISRPNLTFSTLTVSNMSPEDSSIYLCSVAESAPTGGYTFGSGTRLTVV.

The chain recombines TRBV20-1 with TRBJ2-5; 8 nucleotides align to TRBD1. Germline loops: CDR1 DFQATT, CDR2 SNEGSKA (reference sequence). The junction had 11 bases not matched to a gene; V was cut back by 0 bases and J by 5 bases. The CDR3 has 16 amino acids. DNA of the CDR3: TGCAGTGCTAGAGATCGAGGCAGGGGGCTTGGGGAGACCCAGTACTTC. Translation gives CSARDRGRGLGETQYF.

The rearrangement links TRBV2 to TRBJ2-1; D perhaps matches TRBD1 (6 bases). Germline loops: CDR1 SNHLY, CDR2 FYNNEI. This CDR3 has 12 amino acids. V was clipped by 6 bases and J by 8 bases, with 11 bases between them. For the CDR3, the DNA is TGTGCCAGCAGCTACAGGGTCCATGAGCAGTTCTTC. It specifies CASSYRVHEQFF.

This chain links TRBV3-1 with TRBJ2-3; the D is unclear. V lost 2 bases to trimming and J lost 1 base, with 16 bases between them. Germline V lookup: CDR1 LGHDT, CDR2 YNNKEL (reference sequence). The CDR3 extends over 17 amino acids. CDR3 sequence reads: CASSQSRFFTGTDTQYF. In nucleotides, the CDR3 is TGTGCCAGCAGCCAAAGCCGTTTCTTTACCGGCACAGATACGCAGTATTTT.

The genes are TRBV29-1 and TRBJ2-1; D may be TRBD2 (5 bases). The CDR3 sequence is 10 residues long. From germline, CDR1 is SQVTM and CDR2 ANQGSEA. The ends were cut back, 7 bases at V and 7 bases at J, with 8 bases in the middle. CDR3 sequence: CSAWENEQFF. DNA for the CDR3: TGCAGCGCGTGGGAGAATGAGCAGTTCTTC.

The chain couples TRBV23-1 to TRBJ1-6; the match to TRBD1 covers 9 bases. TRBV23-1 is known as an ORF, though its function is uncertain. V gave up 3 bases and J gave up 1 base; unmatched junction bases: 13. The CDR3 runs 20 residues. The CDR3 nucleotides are TGCGCCAGCAGTCACCGCACAGGGGGCTGGTGTCTATCCTATAATTCACCCCTCCACTTT. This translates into CASSHRTGGWCLSYNSPLHF.

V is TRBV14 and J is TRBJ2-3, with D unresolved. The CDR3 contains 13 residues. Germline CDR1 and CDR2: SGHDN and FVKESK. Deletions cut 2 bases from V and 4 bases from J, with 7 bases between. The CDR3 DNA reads TGTGCCAGCAGCCAACTTATGCCAGATACGCAGTATTTT. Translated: CASSQLMPDTQYF.

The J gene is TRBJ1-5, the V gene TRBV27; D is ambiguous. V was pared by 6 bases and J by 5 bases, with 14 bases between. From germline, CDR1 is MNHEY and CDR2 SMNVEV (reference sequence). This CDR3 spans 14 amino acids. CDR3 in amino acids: CASSPRREYQPQHF. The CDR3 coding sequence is TGTGCCAGCAGCCCCCGGAGGGAATATCAGCCCCAGCATTTT.

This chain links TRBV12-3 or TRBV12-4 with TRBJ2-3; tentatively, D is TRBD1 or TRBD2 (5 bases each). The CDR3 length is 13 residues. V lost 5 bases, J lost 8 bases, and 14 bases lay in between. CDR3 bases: TGTGCCAGCAGTCCGGGACCCTACTCTACGCAGTATTTT. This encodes CASSPGPYSTQYF.

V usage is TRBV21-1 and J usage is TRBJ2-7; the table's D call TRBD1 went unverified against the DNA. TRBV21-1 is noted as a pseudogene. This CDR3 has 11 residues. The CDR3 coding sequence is TGTGCCAGCAGCGAGGGGAACGAGCAGTACTTC. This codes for CASSEGNEQYF.

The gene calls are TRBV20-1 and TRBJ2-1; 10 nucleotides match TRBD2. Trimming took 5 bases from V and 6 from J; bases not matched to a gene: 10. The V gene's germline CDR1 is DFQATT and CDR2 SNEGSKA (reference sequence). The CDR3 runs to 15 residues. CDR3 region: CSALPTSGVLNEQFF. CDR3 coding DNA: TGCAGTGCTCTTCCTACTAGCGGGGTTCTCAATGAGCAGTTCTTC.

The CDR3 protein is CASSEGYGELFF. CDR3 in DNA: TGTGCCAGCAGTGAGGGCTACGGGGAGCTGTTTTTT. The chain couples TRBV2 to TRBJ2-2; D not resolved. V dropped 3 bases and J dropped 7 bases, with 6 bases sitting between them. This CDR3 comprises 12 residues. Germline-derived CDR1 and CDR2 are SNHLY and FYNNEI.

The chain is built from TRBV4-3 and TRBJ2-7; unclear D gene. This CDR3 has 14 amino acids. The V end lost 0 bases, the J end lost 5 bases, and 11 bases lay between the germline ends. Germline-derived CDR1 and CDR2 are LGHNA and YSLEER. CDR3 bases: TGCGCCAGCAGCCAAGAACTGGGGTCGGACGAGCAGTACTTC. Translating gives CASSQELGSDEQYF.